The present TCR beta chain was sequenced within a study of identical twins. From the 5' RACE reads, TCRdb called clonotypes with MiXCR, one entry per CDR3 protein. Seen here are about 390,000 distinct CDR3 sequences, around 9% observed once, and the top ten hold 8.5% to 10%. With no exceptions, donors were healthy Caucasians. Overall study findings and caveats: A cross-sectional statistical analysis, not follow-up of the same donors, supported the conclusions.

The trim removed 5 bases at V and 8 bases at J, leaving 6 bases unmatched. Per germline, CDR1 DFQATT and CDR2 SNEGSKA (reference sequence). The CDR3 loop spans 13 amino acids. This clonotype came up many times. Its antigen is undetermined. The specimen was naive T cells sorted from blood. This rearrangement joins TRBV20-1 to TRBJ2-3; 11 bases align to TRBD2. This TCR was sampled from a woman between 45 and 65 years old in good health. The CDR3 DNA is TGCAGTGCTCCTGGGACTAGCGGCATTACGCAGTATTTT. Its protein is CSAPGTSGITQYF.